The 2 T cell receptor beta chains in this list originate from one sample, sequenced in a study of CD8+ T cells in alopecia areata. Following RNA extraction, reverse transcription yielded cDNA that acted as the sequencing template. Clones were read by immunoSEQ multiplex PCR, and TCRdb kept only the in-frame ones, dropping some. The sample holds 150,000 or so clones; about 61% are singletons and the top ten take 15% to 20%. The sample's treatment: oral pan-JAK inhibitor, 5-10 mg twice daily. The sample consisted of CD4+ T cells sorted from blood, taken between weeks 55 and 65, from a patient treated with tofacitinib. These receptors all come from a human donor with alopecia areata.

The rearrangement joins TRBV6-1 to TRBJ2-1; 11 bases are a match to TRBD2. CDR1 and CDR2 from the germline V gene are MNHNS and SASEGT. The V gene end was trimmed by 2 bases and the J gene end by 5 bases; junction bases not matched to a gene: 5. The CDR3 consists of 16 residues. Here the CDR3 DNA reads TGTGCCAGCAGTGAACCCTTGACTAGCGGGGACAATGAGCAGTTCTTC. The encoded protein is CASSEPLTSGDNEQFF.

V is TRBV11-2 and J is TRBJ2-7; 7 bases agree with TRBD2. After removal of 0 bases from V and 4 bases from J, the junction contained 6 bases not matched to a gene. Germline V gene lookup returns CDR1 SGHAT and CDR2 FQNNGV. The CDR3 spans 15 residues. The CDR3: CASSLDRASGYEQYF. CDR3 nucleotides: TGTGCCAGCAGCTTAGATCGCGCTAGCGGATACGAGCAGTACTTC. The variable domain in full, completed from reference TRBV11-2 and TRBJ2-7, reads EAGVAQSPRYKIIEKRQSVAFWCNPISGHATLYWYQQILGQGPKLLIQFQNNGVVDDSQLPKDRFSAERLKGVDSTLKIQPAKLEDSAVYLCASSLDRASGYEQYFGPGTRLTVT.